The source of this TCR beta chain is a study of CD8+ T cells in alopecia areata. V lost 2 bases to trimming and J lost 5 bases, with 6 bases between them. Germline CDR1 and CDR2: GTSNPN and SVGIG (reference sequence). The CDR3 has 11 amino acids. Treatment in this sample: oral pan-JAK inhibitor, 5-10 mg twice daily. Those with alopecia areata gave lesional scalp punch biopsies and peripheral blood. Only a few counts were recorded for this clone. It was cDNA, reverse transcribed from extracted RNA, that served as the sequencing template. Data came from immunoSEQ multiplex PCR; TCRdb stores just in-frame clones and leaves some out. Among around 270,000 clones listed, more than 45% were seen once.

This specimen consisted of CD4+ T cells sorted from blood, obtained at week 24, from a patient treated with tofacitinib. J is TRBJ1-2 and V is TRBV30, with unresolved D. This TCR came from a human donor with alopecia areata. The CDR3 DNA sequence: TGTGCCTGGAGTAGGGCGTATGGCTACACCTTC. Protein: CAWSRAYGYTF.